This T cell receptor (beta chain) originates from a study of cytomegalovirus exposure and HLA in healthy donors (dated by TCRdb to 2015 to 2018). Turning to the overall study: In an earlier analysis of some 550 of the donors, under 300 Gb of sequence data and approximately 120 million unique TCR beta sequences from about 190 million T cells were reported. An early release covering about 600 HLA-typed donors comprised roughly 300 gigabases of sequencing data and 65 million to 100 million unique TCR sequences. Of the approximately 400 genotyped donors, 80% to 90% were placed in the genetic ancestry cluster associated with self-reported Caucasian donors. The study aimed to test whether signatures of past pathogen exposure could be identified by cataloging public T cell receptors. The study used immunosequencing to profile the T cell repertoires of approximately 650 subjects and linked those repertoires to cytomegalovirus serostatus. Besides the first cohort of 666 subjects, a separate validation cohort made up of around 120 different subjects was used. To predict cytomegalovirus infection status, the study brought together high-throughput TCR immunosequencing, statistical association of individual TCRs with disease status, and machine learning. A later analysis re-analyzed previously published TCR beta repertoires from 666 donors and added high-resolution HLA genotyping to study TCR occurrence patterns. The later analysis used no new phenotypic data to find candidate immune exposures, relying instead on TCR beta sequences and their occurrence across donors. In an earlier analysis of 500 to 650 of the donors, high-throughput TCR beta sequencing was used to judge whether each TCR beta V gene segment behaved as functional or pseudogenic. Donor age, sex, ethnicity and CMV serostatus were compiled together with the repertoire data. A later genetic analysis used genome-wide SNP genotypes for about three fifths of the 666 donors, treating that subset as a discovery cohort. Every repertoire in the discovery cohort had been generated on one and the same sequencing platform. HLA typing covered class I and class II loci at four-digit resolution. The number of typed donors differed by locus: about 620-640 for A, B, C, DRB1 and DQB1; 500 to 550 for DQA1; over 600 for DPA1; and 400 to 480 for DPB1. Because of strong linkage in the cohort, roughly five DR-DQ haplotypes were treated as single units for association and clustering. On average, around 230,000 unique TCR beta nucleotide sequences were sequenced per donor among 350 to 400 genotyped donors of the cohort, with around 19% of those sequences being non-productive. On the study overall, not on this receptor specifically: When HLA alleles, especially DR and DQ, strongly co-occurred, attributing TCR associations to individual alleles was difficult. An association between a missense DCLRE1C variant and V-gene and J-gene trimming of TCR beta chains was found in a later genetic analysis and replicated in an independent cohort. In an earlier analysis of about 550 of the donors, most TCR beta V segments were observed in productive rearrangements about 87% or about 30% of the time, broadly matching IMGT annotations. In a later analysis, HLA-associated TCR beta chains showed more clonal expansion and lower generation probabilities than non-associated chains that were equally common. Correlated functional status among segregating V segments might be attributable to linkage disequilibrium, but an unknown experimental factor could not be ruled out. A cluster of highly shared sequence variants was judged likely to be a technical artifact of the sequencing pipeline. In a later analysis, several top co-occurrence clusters were reported to appear linked to parvovirus B19, influenza, CMV and Epstein-Barr virus. Some IMGT-functional V segments, including TRBV6-2 and TRBV6-3, could not be distinguished by the 87-base-pair reads and were therefore excluded. According to a later analysis, most CMV-associated TCR beta chains appeared to be HLA-restricted, and the HLA associations seemed to be driven largely by CMV exposure. The earlier analysis of 587 of the donors excluded fewer than 20 rarely observed V segments, including chromosome 9 orphons, because counts were too low. In vitro tests confirmed that a few of the cytomegalovirus-associated TCR beta chains recognize cytomegalovirus antigens. According to a later analysis, TCR association rates differed among HLA loci, with DRB1 alleles showing the most associated TCRs and HLA-C alleles showing the fewest. In both the original and validation cohorts, the classifier was reported to diagnose cytomegalovirus status with high specificity and sensitivity. Specific HLA alleles were associated with 16,951 TCR beta sequences at a false discovery rate of 0.05 in a later analysis. A total of fewer than 200 TCR beta chains were listed by the study as associated with cytomegalovirus. CMV serostatus was the only immune exposure information available for the cohort. A further reported finding was that TCR beta sequences accurately predicted the HLA-A and HLA-B alleles for most subjects in the first cohort. Presence/absence analyses assumed roughly uniform sequencing depth across donors, an assumption that may not hold. Only TCR beta chains were sequenced in this cohort, and the absence of alpha or paired-chain data limited detectable features. The authors suggested that the approach could potentially be generalized to other disease states and immunological phenotypes. Compared with the approximately 710-donor mean, donors in an Asian-associated ancestry cluster had fewer N-insertions in productive TCRs, according to a later genetic analysis. Across donors, most TCR sequences were observed very rarely, whereas some public TCRs were present in many individuals. Because HLA typing was missing for some donors at each locus, association tests included only the typed subset.

Libraries were prepared through the immunoSEQ multiplex PCR assay. The multiplex PCR relied on a mix of 60 forward primers for TCR Vbeta segments and 13 reverse primers for TCR Jbeta segments. The CDR3 region of rearranged TCR beta genes was amplified from genomic DNA with a multiplex PCR assay. The amplified TCR beta libraries were sequenced on the Illumina HiSeq System as 87-base-pair reads. The published analysis was carried out like this. In a later analysis, some 80 million unique TCR beta chains were counted across the 500 to 700 repertoires, and about 10 million of these chains were shared by at least two donors. A nearest-neighbor algorithm error-corrected the raw reads and collapsed the reads into unique sequences, merging closely related sequences to remove PCR and sequencing errors. CDR3 sequences were aligned to IMGT reference sequences to assign V, D and J gene segments. For a sequence to be retained, at least a six-nucleotide match to both a V gene segment and a J gene segment was required. Rearrangements were classified as productive when the CDR3 lacked stop codons and remained in frame with V and J, and all other rearrangements were classified as non-productive. CDR3 was defined by IMGT convention, running from the second conserved V-encoded cysteine to the conserved J-encoded phenylalanine. The earlier analysis of fewer than 700 of the donors excluded sequences that lacked an unambiguous match to a single V gene segment. In an earlier analysis of a few hundred of the donors, a V segment was called functional when productive rearrangements were above 56.7%, and segregating when the standard deviation between donors exceeded 5%. To diagnose cytomegalovirus status from the catalog of TCR beta chain sequences, a statistical classification framework was built. V and J gene assignment, in a later analysis, came from comparing TCR nucleotide sequences with IMGT/GENE-DB human TR gene sequences. In a later analysis, CDR3 sequences and most-parsimonious VDJ recombination scenarios were assigned using the TCRdist pipeline. A later analysis defined each TCR beta chain by its CDR3 amino acid sequence plus V-gene family, and excluded reads lacking a unique V-gene family. A later analysis removed 500 to 600 highly shared, low-generation-probability nucleotide sequences to deal with suspected cross-contamination and a sequencing artifact. In a later analysis, a clonal expansion index for each public chain was calculated from normalized within-repertoire ranks of inferred template counts. In a later analysis, generation probabilities were computed with a VDJ recombination model fitted to out-of-frame rearrangements, and the resulting probabilities were checked against IGoR. Hypergeometric tests were used in a later analysis to score TCR-TCR, TCR-HLA and TCR-CMV co-occurrence, with a repertoire-size bias correction applied to the TCR pairs. In a later analysis, false discovery rates were estimated by permuting HLA or CMV assignments 20 times. In a later analysis, co-occurring TCRs were grouped with DBSCAN, and TCRdist sequence similarity was added when clustering was performed within HLA-allele-positive subsets. Co-occurrence clustering excluded repertoires with fewer than 30,000 or more than 120,000 public chains, plus five with anomalous nucleotide sharing. The clones in this table, taken by TCRdb from immuneACCESS, are in-frame only. Not every clone is retained; where verified, under half of the shortfall comes from an unresolved V gene, and the cause of the rest is unknown. Clonal size and the V and J genes are those of that table, whereas D and trimming came from the DNA. The sample has roughly 150,000 clones on record, roughly 84% of them singletons. The leading ten clones occupy approximately 1.2% of the sample.

The cohort comprised around 690 healthy bone marrow donors. Cohort members were all nominally healthy when sampled, although unrecorded immune exposures were likely present. The donor was CMV seronegative and was included in the group of 352 seronegative cohort members. Every donor gave a peripheral blood sample, and the peripheral blood mononuclear cells from that sample were used for TCR beta sequencing. The Qiagen DNeasy Blood Extraction Kit was used to extract genomic DNA from the blood cell samples. Comment on this clone: The antigen it recognizes is unknown. The input lacks base qualities; no much larger clone sits a single base away.

V loses 3 bases of germline sequence and J loses 4 bases, and the interval between the two ends is 15 bases. Counted from cysteine to phenylalanine, this CDR3 has 14 amino acids. The sequence is cut down to CDR3 DNA, 42 bases in frame from base 1. Taken from the germline V gene (reference sequence), the CDR1 and CDR2 loops are GTSNPN and SVGIG. Material: PBMCs. This clonotype originated in a boy under 10 years old in good health and CMV-seronegative. The chain was built from TRBV30 and TRBJ1-1; a weak D assignment points to TRBD1 (6 bases agree). The sequenced DNA: TGTGCCTGGAGCGCATACAGGGTTACCACTGAAGCTTTCTTT. It codes for CAWSAYRVTTEAFF.